This paragraph reports one T cell receptor (beta chain). Germline V lookup: CDR1 SGHTA, CDR2 FQGNSA. The CDR3 runs to 14 residues. With 5 bases clipped from V and 2 bases from J, the junction kept 4 bases outside the gene matches. This specimen comes from a study of blood T cell repertoires in COVID-19. Across the study: Italy, Spain and the United States were the sources of the convalescent and acute COVID-19 samples.

This table comes from immunoSEQ multiplex PCR, and its TCRdb copy is limited to in-frame clones, with some not included. The sample shows under 500,000 clones, roughly 91% of them seen only once. The material sequenced was peripheral blood. The clonotype was recovered from a woman aged 25 to 39 with acute or convalescent COVID-19. V and J are TRBV7-2 and TRBJ1-2; 8 nucleotides align to TRBD1. The CDR3: CASSPTGVNYGYTF. The CDR3 DNA reads TGTGCCAGCAGCCCGACAGGGGTAAACTATGGCTACACCTTC.